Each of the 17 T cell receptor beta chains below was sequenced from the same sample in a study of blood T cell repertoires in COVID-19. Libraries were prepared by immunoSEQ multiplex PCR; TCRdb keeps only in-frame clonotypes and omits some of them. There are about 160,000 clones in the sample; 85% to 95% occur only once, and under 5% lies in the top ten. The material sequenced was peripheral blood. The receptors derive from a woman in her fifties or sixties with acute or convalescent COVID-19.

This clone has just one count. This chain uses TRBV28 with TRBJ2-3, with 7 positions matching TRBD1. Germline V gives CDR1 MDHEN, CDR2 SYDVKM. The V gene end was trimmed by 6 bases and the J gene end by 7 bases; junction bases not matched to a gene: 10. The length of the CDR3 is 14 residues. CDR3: CASRDRPPGNTQYF. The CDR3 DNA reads TGTGCCAGCAGGGACAGGCCACCGGGGAATACGCAGTATTTT.

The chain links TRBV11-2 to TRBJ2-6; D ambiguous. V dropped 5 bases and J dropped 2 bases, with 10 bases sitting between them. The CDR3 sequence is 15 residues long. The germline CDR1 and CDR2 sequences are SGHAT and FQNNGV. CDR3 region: CASSPLRAGANVLTF. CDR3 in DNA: TGTGCCAGCAGCCCCCTTCGGGCTGGGGCCAACGTCCTGACTTTC.

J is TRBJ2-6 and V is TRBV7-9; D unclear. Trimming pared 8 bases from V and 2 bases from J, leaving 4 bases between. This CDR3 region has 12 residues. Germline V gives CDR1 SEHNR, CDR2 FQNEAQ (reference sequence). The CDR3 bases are TGTGCCAGCTCCGCTGGGGCCAACGTCCTGACTTTC. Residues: CASSAGANVLTF. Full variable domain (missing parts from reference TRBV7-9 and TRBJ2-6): DTGVSQNPRHKITKRGQNVTFRCDPISEHNRLYWYRQTLGQGPEFLTYFQNEAQLEKSRLLSDRFSAERPKGSFSTLEIQRTEQGDSAMYLCASSAGANVLTFGAGSRLTVL.

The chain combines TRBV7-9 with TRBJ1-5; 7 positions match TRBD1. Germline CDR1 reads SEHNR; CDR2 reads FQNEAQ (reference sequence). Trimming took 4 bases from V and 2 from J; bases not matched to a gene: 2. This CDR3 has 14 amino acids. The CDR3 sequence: CASSSTGGNQPQHF. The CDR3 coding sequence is TGTGCCAGCAGCTCAACAGGGGGCAATCAGCCCCAGCATTTT.

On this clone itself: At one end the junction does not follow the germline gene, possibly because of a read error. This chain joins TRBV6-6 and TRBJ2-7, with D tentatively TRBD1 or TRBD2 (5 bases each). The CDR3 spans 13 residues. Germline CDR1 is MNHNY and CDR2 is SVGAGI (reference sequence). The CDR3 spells CASTYRTDYEQYF. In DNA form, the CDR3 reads TGTGCCAGCACTTACAGGACTGACTACGAGCAGTACTTC.

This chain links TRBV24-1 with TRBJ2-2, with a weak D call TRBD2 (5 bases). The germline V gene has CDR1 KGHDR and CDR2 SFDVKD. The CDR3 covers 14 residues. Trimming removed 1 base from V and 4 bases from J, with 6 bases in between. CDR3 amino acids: CATSDFRGTGELFF. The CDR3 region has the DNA TGTGCCACCAGTGATTTCCGGGGCACCGGGGAGCTGTTTTTT.

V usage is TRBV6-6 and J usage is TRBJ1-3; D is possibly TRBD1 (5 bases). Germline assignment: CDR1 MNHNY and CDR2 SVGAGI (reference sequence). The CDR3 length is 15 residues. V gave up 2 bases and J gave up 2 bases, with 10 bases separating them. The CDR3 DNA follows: TGTGCCAGCAGTTACAATCCGGGGGCTGGAAACACCATATATTTT. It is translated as CASSYNPGAGNTIYF.

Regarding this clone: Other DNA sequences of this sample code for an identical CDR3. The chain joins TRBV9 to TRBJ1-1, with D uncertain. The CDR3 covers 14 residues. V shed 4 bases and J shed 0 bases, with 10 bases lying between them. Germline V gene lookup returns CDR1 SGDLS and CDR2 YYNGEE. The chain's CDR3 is CASSPPGLNTEAFF. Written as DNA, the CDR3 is TGTGCCAGCAGCCCCCCTGGGCTGAACACTGAAGCTTTCTTT.

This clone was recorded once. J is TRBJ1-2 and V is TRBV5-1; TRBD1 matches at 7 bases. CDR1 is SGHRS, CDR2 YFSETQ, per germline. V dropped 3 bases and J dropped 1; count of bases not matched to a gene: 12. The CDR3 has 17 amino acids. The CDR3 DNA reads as TGCGCCAGCAGCTGGAGGGGCAGACAGGGCAATAACTATGGCTACACCTTC. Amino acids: CASSWRGRQGNNYGYTF.

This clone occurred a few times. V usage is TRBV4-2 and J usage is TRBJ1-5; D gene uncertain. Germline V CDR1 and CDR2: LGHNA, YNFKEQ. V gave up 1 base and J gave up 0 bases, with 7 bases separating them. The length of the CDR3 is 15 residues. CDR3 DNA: TGTGCCAGCAGCCAAGGAGCGGATAGCAATCAGCCCCAGCATTTT. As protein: CASSQGADSNQPQHF.

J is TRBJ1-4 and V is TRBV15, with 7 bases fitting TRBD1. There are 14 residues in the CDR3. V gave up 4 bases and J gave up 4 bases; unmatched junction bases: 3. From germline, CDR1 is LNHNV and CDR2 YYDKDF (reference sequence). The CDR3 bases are TGTGCCACCAGCACGAGACAGGGTAATGAAAAACTGTTTTTT. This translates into CATSTRQGNEKLFF.

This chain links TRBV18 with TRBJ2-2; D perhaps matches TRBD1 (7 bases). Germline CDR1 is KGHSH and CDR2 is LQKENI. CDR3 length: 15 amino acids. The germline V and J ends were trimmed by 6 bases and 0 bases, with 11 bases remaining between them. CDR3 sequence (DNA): TGTGCCAGCTCGCGGGACAGTCCGAACACCGGGGAGCTGTTTTTT. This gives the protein CASSRDSPNTGELFF.

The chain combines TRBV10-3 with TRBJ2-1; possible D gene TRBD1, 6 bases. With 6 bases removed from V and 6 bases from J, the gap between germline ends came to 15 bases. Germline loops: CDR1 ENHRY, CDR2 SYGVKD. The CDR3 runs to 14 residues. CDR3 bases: TGTGCCATCAGCCAGGGGTCTCTTACCAATGAGCAGTTCTTC. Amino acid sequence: CAISQGSLTNEQFF.

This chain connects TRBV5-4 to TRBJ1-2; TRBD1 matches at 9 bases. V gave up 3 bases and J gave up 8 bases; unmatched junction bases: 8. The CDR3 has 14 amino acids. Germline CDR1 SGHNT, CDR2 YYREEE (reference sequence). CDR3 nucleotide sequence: TGTGCCAGCAGCTCCTGGACAGGGGAAGAGGGCTACACCTTC. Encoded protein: CASSSWTGEEGYTF.

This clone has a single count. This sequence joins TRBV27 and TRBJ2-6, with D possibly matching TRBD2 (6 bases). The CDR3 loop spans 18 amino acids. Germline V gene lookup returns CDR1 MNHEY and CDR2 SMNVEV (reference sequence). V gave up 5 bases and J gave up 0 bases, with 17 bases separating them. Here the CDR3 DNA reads TGTGCCAGCAGTCCCCTCCAGGGAGGAGTCTCTGGGGCCAACGTCCTGACTTTC. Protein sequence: CASSPLQGGVSGANVLTF.

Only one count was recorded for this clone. CDR3: CASSPQGANTEAFF. In nucleotides, the CDR3 is TGTGCCAGCAGCCCTCAAGGAGCAAACACTGAAGCTTTCTTT. This chain links TRBV7-2 with TRBJ1-1; D is ambiguous. The CDR3 consists of 14 residues. Trimming removed 5 bases from V and 2 bases from J, with 12 bases in between. The germline gives CDR1 SGHTA, CDR2 FQGNSA.

The CDR3 DNA sequence: TGTGCCAGCAGCCTAGGACAGGGGACAATGGGCAATCAGCCCCAGCATTTT. Translating it yields CASSLGQGTMGNQPQHF. The chain recombines TRBV7-2 with TRBJ1-5; 9 bases agree with TRBD1. The CDR3 is 17 residues long. The V gene's germline CDR1 is SGHTA and CDR2 FQGNSA. V was clipped by 5 bases and J by 2 bases; unmatched bases: 10.